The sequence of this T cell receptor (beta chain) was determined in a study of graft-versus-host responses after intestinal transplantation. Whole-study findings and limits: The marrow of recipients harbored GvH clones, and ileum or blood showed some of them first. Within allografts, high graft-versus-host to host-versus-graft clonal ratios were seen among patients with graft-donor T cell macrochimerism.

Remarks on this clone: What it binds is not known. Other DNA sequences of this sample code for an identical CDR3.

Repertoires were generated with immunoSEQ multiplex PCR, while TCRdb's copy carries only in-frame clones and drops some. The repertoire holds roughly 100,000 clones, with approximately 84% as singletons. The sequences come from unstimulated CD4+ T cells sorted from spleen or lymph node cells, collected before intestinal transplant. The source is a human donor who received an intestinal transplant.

CDR3 nucleotide sequence: TGCGCCAGCAGCTTGGGCGCCTCCGGGATTAACTATGGCTACACCTTC. Amino acid sequence: CASSLGASGINYGYTF. V and J are TRBV5-1 and TRBJ1-2, with no clear D. Per the germline V gene, CDR1 is SGHRS and CDR2 is YFSETQ. The CDR3 contains 16 residues. Between the trimmed V and J ends, which lost 0 bases and 1 base, there was a span of 13 bases. Supplemented by reference TRBV5-1 and TRBJ1-2, the full variable domain reads KAGVTQTPRYLIKTRGQQVTLSCSPISGHRSVSWYQQTPGQGLQFLFEYFSETQRNKGNFPGRFSGRQFSNSRSEMNVSTLELGDSALYLCASSLGASGINYGYTFGSGTRLTVV.